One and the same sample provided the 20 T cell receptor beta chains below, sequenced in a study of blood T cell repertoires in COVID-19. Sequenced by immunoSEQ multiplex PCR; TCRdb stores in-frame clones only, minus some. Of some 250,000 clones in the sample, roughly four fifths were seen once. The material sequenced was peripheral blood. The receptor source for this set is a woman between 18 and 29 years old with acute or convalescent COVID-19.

As DNA, the CDR3 is TGTGCCAGCAGTGGCAGGGGAAGCCTAGCCAAAAACATTCAGTACTTC. Its protein product is CASSGRGSLAKNIQYF. The genes are TRBV6-1 and TRBJ2-4, with D possibly TRBD1 on 6 matching bases. Trimming pared 4 bases from V and 0 bases from J, leaving 13 bases between. CDR3 length: 16 amino acids. Germline V gene data show CDR1 as MNHNS and CDR2 as SASEGT.

CDR3 protein: CASSRGYTGELFF. CDR3 bases: TGTGCCAGCAGTAGGGGTTACACCGGGGAGCTGTTTTTT. The V gene is TRBV12-3 or TRBV12-4, the J gene TRBJ2-2; tentative D call: TRBD1 (5 bases). This CDR3 has 13 residues. The V and J ends lost 5 bases and 3 bases respectively, with 7 bases between them.

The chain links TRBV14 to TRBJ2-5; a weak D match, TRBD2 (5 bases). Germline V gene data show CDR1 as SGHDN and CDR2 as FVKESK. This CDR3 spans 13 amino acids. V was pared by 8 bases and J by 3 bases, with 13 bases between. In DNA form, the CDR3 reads TGTGCCAGCGGACTGTGGGGTGAAGAGACCCAGTACTTC. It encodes CASGLWGEETQYF.

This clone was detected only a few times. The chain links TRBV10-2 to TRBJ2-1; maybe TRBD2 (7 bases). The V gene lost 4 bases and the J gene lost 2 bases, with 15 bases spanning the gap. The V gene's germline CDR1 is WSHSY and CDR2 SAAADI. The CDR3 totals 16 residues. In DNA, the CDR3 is TGCGCCAGCAGTGGTGGGGGCGGGACTACCTACAATGAGCAGTTCTTC. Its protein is CASSGGGGTTYNEQFF.

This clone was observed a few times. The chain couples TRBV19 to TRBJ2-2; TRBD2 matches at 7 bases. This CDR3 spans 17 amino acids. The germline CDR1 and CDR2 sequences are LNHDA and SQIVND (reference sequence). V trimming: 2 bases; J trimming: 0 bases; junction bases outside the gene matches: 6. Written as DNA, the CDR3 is TGTGCCAGTAGTATATGGGCTAGCGGAACGAACACCGGGGAGCTGTTTTTT. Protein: CASSIWASGTNTGELFF.

CDR3 loop: CASSLEGGNEQFF. The CDR3 DNA reads as TGTGCCAGCAGCTTAGAGGGAGGAAATGAGCAGTTCTTC. The chain has TRBV7-2 and TRBJ2-1; a weak D match, TRBD2 (6 bases). The germline V gene has CDR1 SGHTA and CDR2 FQGNSA. Trimming removed 1 base from V and 7 bases from J, with 8 bases in between. CDR3 size: 13 residues.

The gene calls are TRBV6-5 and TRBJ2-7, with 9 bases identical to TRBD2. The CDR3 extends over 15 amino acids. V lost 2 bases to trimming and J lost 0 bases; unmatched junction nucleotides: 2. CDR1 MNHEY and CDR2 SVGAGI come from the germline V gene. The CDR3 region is CASSYNSGSSYEQYF. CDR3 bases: TGTGCCAGCAGTTACAATAGCGGGAGCTCCTACGAGCAGTACTTC.

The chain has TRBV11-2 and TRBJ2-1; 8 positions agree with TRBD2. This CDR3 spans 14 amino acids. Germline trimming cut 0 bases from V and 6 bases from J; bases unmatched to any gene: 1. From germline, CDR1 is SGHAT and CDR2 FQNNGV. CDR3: CASSLEAGGNEQFF. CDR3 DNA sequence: TGTGCCAGCAGCTTAGAGGCGGGAGGCAATGAGCAGTTCTTC.

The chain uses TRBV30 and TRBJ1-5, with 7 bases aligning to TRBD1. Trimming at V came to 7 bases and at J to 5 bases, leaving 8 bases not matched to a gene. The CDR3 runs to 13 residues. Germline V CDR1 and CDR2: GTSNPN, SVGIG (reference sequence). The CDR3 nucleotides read TGTGCCTTCGCTACGCAGGGGGATCAGCCCCAGCATTTT. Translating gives CAFATQGDQPQHF.

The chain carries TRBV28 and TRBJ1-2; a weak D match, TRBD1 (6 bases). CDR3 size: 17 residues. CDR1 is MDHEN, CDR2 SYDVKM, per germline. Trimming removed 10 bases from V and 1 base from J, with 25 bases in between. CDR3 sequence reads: CATRGGDISKYNYGYTF. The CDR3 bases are TGTGCCACCCGAGGGGGGGATATTTCCAAATATAACTATGGCTACACCTTC.

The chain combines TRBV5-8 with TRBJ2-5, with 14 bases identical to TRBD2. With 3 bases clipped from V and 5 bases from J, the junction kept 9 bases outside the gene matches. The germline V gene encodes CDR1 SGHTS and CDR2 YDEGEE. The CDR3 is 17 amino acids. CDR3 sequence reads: CASSYPGLAGVGETQYF. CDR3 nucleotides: TGTGCCAGCAGCTACCCGGGACTAGCGGGAGTGGGGGAGACCCAGTACTTC.

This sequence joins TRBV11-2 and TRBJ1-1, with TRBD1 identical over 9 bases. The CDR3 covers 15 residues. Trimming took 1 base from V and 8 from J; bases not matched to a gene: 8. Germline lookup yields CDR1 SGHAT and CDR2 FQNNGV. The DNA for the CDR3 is TGTGCCAGCAGCTTAGGAGGGACAGGGTTGTGGGAAGCTTTCTTT. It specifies CASSLGGTGLWEAFF.

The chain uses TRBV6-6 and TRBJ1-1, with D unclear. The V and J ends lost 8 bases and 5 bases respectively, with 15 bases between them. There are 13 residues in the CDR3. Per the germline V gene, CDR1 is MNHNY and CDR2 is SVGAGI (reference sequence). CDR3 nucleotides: TGTGCCAGCTCCGAGGAGGAAAGGACTGAAGCTTTCTTT. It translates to CASSEEERTEAFF.

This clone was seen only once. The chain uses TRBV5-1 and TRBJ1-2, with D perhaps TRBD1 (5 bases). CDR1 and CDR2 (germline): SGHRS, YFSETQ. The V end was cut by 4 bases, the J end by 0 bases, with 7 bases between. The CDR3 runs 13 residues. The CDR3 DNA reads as TGCGCCAGCAGCGAGACAGCTAACTATGGCTACACCTTC. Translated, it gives CASSETANYGYTF.

CDR3 nucleotides: TGTGCCAGCAGCCGGTGGTCGGGAAACCAAGAGACCCAGTACTTC. Translated, it gives CASSRWSGNQETQYF. This chain uses TRBV7-2 with TRBJ2-5, with D possibly being TRBD2 (5 bases). CDR1 and CDR2 (germline): SGHTA, FQGNSA. The CDR3 consists of 15 residues. The germline V and J ends were trimmed by 5 bases and 0 bases, with 13 bases remaining between them.

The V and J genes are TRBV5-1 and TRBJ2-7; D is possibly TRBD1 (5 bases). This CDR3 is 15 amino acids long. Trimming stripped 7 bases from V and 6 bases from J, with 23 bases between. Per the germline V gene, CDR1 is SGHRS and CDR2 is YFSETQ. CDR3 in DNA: TGCGCCAGCCGATCCCCCAAACTGGGGCGGTTCGAGCAGTACTTC. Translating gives CASRSPKLGRFEQYF.

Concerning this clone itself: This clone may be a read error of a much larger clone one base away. CDR3 loop: CASRVTGDTEAFF. CDR3 nucleotides: TGTGCCAGCAGGGTAACAGGGGACACTGAAGCTTTCTTT. This chain connects TRBV6-6 to TRBJ1-1; TRBD1 matches at 7 bases. The CDR3 runs 13 residues. Germline trimming cut 6 bases from V and 3 bases from J; bases unmatched to any gene: 4. Germline-derived CDR1 and CDR2 are MNHNY and SVGAGI (reference sequence).

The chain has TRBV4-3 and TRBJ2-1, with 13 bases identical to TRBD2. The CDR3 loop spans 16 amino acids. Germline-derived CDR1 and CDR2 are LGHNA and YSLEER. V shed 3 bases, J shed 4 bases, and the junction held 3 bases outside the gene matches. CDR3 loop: CASSQPGLAGYNEQFF. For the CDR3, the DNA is TGCGCCAGCAGCCAGCCGGGACTAGCGGGATACAATGAGCAGTTCTTC.

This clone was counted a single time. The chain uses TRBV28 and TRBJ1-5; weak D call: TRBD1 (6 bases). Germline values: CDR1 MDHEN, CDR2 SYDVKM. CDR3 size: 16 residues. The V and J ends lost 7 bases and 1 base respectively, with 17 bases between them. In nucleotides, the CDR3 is TGTGCCAGCACCGAAGCAGGGGAATTGAGCAATCAGCCCCAGCATTTT. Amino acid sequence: CASTEAGELSNQPQHF.

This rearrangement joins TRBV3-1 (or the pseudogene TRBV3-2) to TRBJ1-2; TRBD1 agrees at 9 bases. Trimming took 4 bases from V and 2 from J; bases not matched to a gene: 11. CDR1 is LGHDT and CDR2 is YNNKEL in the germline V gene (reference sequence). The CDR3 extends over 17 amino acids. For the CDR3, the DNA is TGTGCCAGCAGCCTACAGGGGGCTAAGGGCAAGAACTATGGCTACACCTTC. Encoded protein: CASSLQGAKGKNYGYTF.